Below, 22 T cell receptor beta chains from the same sample are listed, as sequenced in a study of cytomegalovirus exposure and HLA in healthy donors (dated by TCRdb to 2015 to 2018). The library came from the immunoSEQ multiplex PCR assay. For the multiplex PCR, a mixture combining 60 forward primers for TCR Vbeta segments and 13 reverse primers for TCR Jbeta segments was used. The source is immuneACCESS, and TCRdb retained only in-frame sequences with V and J called. Part of the clones is not carried over; for the studies checked, unresolved V genes explain less than half of this, and the remainder is unexplained. Recorded for this sample are 90,000 to 140,000 clones; about 80% of them occurred a single time. The ten largest clones add up to around 2.1% of the sample. Sequencing was carried out using PBMCs. The origin of the receptors is a man aged 30 to 39 in good health and CMV-seronegative.

This clone has more than one count but fewer than ten. The chain has TRBV15 and TRBJ2-1; 14 positions match TRBD2. Germline loops: CDR1 LNHNV, CDR2 YYDKDF (reference sequence). This CDR3 region has 15 residues. Losses at the gene ends were 3 bases for V and 9 bases for J; bases not matched to a gene: 4. The CDR3 DNA is TGTGCCACCAGCAGTGCCGGACTAGCGGGAGGTGAGCAGTTCTTC. Protein sequence: CATSSAGLAGGEQFF.

The chain uses TRBV4-3 and TRBJ2-5; 10 bases are shared with TRBD2. The CDR3 length is 15 residues. V shed 4 bases, J shed 1 base, and the junction held 3 bases outside the gene matches. CDR1 and CDR2 from the germline V gene are LGHNA and YSLEER. The CDR3 nucleotides read TGCGCCAGCAGCCTTAGCGGGGGGTTCCAAGAGACCCAGTACTTC. Translating gives CASSLSGGFQETQYF.

V gene TRBV10-3 combines with J gene TRBJ1-2, with D possibly matching TRBD1 (6 bases). CDR3 length: 15 amino acids. The ends were cut back, 10 bases at V and 0 bases at J, with 18 bases in the middle. The germline V gene has CDR1 ENHRY and CDR2 SYGVKD. The DNA for the CDR3 is TGTGCCAGCCACCGAGAGGGGACAACTAACTATGGCTACACCTTC. It yields the protein CASHREGTTNYGYTF.

The V and J genes are TRBV29-1 and TRBJ1-2; no clear D gene. This CDR3 is built from 11 residues. Germline V gene lookup returns CDR1 SQVTM and CDR2 ANQGSEA. With 3 bases removed from V and 3 bases from J, the gap between germline ends came to 5 bases. The CDR3 DNA reads as TGCAGCGTTGAGGAGTACTATGGCTACACCTTC. Protein product: CSVEEYYGYTF.

The gene calls are TRBV25-1 and TRBJ2-1, with 10 nucleotides matching TRBD1. The ends lost 2 bases at V and 8 bases at J; junction bases unmatched: 6. CDR1 and CDR2 from the germline V gene are MGHDK and SYGVNS. There are 15 residues in the CDR3. The CDR3 sequence: CASSEGTGVGHEQFF. The DNA for the CDR3 is TGTGCCAGCAGTGAAGGGACAGGGGTTGGCCATGAGCAGTTCTTC. The complete variable domain, with remaining parts taken from reference TRBV25-1 and TRBJ2-1, reads EADIYQTPRYLVIGTGKKITLECSQTMGHDKMYWYQQDPGMELHLIHYSYGVNSTEKGDLSSESTVSRIRTEHFPLTLESARPSHTSQYLCASSEGTGVGHEQFFGPGTRLTVL.

V gene TRBV19 combines with J gene TRBJ1-3; D is ambiguous. CDR3 size: 12 residues. The germline CDR1 and CDR2 sequences are LNHDA and SQIVND (reference sequence). The V end was cut by 9 bases, the J end by 4 bases, with 10 bases between. CDR3 sequence reads: CASRGSGNTIYF. The CDR3 DNA follows: TGTGCCAGCAGAGGGTCCGGAAACACCATATATTTT. Drawing the rest from reference TRBV19 and TRBJ1-3, the complete variable domain is DGGITQSPKYLFRKEGQNVTLSCEQNLNHDAMYWYRQDPGQGLRLIYYSQIVNDFQKGDIAEGYSVSREKKESFPLTVTSAQKNPTAFYLCASRGSGNTIYFGEGSWLTVV.

This clone was recorded a few times. The J gene is TRBJ2-7, the V gene TRBV28; 11 bases agree with TRBD2. Trimming removed 2 bases from V and 4 bases from J; junction bases left unmatched: 4. This CDR3 spans 15 amino acids. Looked up from germline, CDR1 is MDHEN and CDR2 is SYDVKM. This chain's CDR3 is CASSLIAGGRYEQYF. DNA of the CDR3: TGTGCCAGCAGTTTAATAGCGGGAGGGCGTTACGAGCAGTACTTC. Filled out from reference TRBV28 and TRBJ2-7, the complete variable domain reads DVKVTQSSRYLVKRTGEKVFLECVQDMDHENMFWYRQDPGLGLRLIYFSYDVKMKEKGDIPEGYSVSREKKERFSLILESASTNQTSMYLCASSLIAGGRYEQYFGPGTRLTVT.

V is TRBV28 and J is TRBJ1-5; TRBD1 agrees at 7 bases. After removal of 5 bases from V and 6 bases from J, the junction contained 7 bases not matched to a gene. CDR1 and CDR2 (germline): MDHEN, SYDVKM. This CDR3 comprises 14 residues. CDR3 region: CASSDDRASQPQHF. CDR3 nucleotides: TGTGCCAGCAGTGATGACAGGGCAAGTCAGCCCCAGCATTTT.

The J gene is TRBJ2-5, the V gene TRBV4-1; a possible D gene is TRBD2 (7 bases). This CDR3 has 18 amino acids. The V gene's germline CDR1 is MGHRA and CDR2 YSYEKL. V was cut by 0 bases and J by 5 bases, with 22 bases left in between. The CDR3 loop reads CASSQDGSGGRGGETQYF. The CDR3, as DNA: TGCGCCAGCAGCCAAGATGGTTCGGGGGGCCGGGGAGGGGAGACCCAGTACTTC.

This sequence joins TRBV7-9 and TRBJ2-7, with D unclear. Per the germline V gene, CDR1 is SEHNR and CDR2 is FQNEAQ (reference sequence). V shed 5 bases and J shed 0 bases, with 11 bases lying between them. The CDR3 covers 14 residues. DNA for the CDR3: TGTGCCAGCAGCCCTAGAGCCGGCTCCTACGAGCAGTACTTC. Encoded protein: CASSPRAGSYEQYF.

The chain is built from TRBV2 and TRBJ2-2; unclear D gene. Germline CDR1 and CDR2: SNHLY and FYNNEI. V was shortened by 2 bases and J by 8 bases, with 18 bases between the two germline ends. There are 16 residues in the CDR3. CDR3 region: CASSEMGNTPAGELFF. The CDR3 DNA is TGTGCCAGCAGTGAAATGGGCAACACCCCGGCAGGGGAGCTGTTTTTT.

The V and J genes are TRBV18 and TRBJ2-7, with 7 bases aligning to TRBD1. The CDR3 has 16 amino acids. With 2 bases clipped from V and 0 bases from J, the junction kept 7 bases outside the gene matches. CDR1 and CDR2 (germline): KGHSH, LQKENI. The CDR3 sequence is CASSPNRQGGSYEQYF. The CDR3 DNA is TGTGCCAGCTCACCAAATCGACAGGGTGGCTCCTACGAGCAGTACTTC.

The chain joins TRBV19 to TRBJ2-5; 10 nucleotides match TRBD1. V gave up 3 bases and J gave up 4 bases; unmatched junction bases: 2. Germline V gene lookup returns CDR1 LNHDA and CDR2 SQIVND (reference sequence). There are 14 residues in the CDR3. DNA for the CDR3: TGTGCCAGTAGTATGGGACAGGGGATAGAGACCCAGTACTTC. Protein sequence: CASSMGQGIETQYF.

Only one count was recorded for this clone. The chain has TRBV7-2 and TRBJ1-4; D call uncertain. The germline V and J ends were trimmed by 4 bases and 7 bases, with 13 bases remaining between them. CDR1 is SGHTA, CDR2 FQGNSA, per germline. This CDR3 comprises 14 residues. This CDR3 reads CASSSPFPVEKLFF. CDR3 in DNA: TGTGCCAGCAGCTCCCCCTTTCCGGTTGAAAAACTGTTTTTT.

The genes are TRBV18 and TRBJ2-5; D remains ambiguous. Germline-derived CDR1 and CDR2 are KGHSH and LQKENI. The CDR3 has 15 residues. The V end lost 2 bases, the J end lost 5 bases, and 15 bases lay between the germline ends. The CDR3 sequence is CASSPTDTEIETQYF. The CDR3 nucleotides are TGTGCCAGCTCACCAACCGACACAGAGATCGAGACCCAGTACTTC.

The chain uses TRBV7-6 and TRBJ2-5; a weak D match, TRBD2 (7 bases). This CDR3 contains 16 residues. The germline V gene encodes CDR1 SGHVS and CDR2 FNYEAQ. The V gene lost 5 bases and the J gene lost 1 base, with 17 bases spanning the gap. The CDR3 region has the DNA TGTGCCAGCAGCGAGCCCGGGGGGCACAGCCAAGAGACCCAGTACTTC. Its translation is CASSEPGGHSQETQYF.

This clone was seen only once. V is TRBV5-1 and J is TRBJ2-3; weak D call: TRBD1 (6 bases). This CDR3 contains 14 residues. V gave up 7 bases and J gave up 2 bases, with 14 bases separating them. The V gene's germline CDR1 is SGHRS and CDR2 YFSETQ. As DNA, the CDR3 is TGCGCCAGCCACGAACAGGGTTTCACAGATACGCAGTATTTT. It translates to CASHEQGFTDTQYF.

The V and J genes are TRBV7-2 and TRBJ2-5; 8 nucleotides align to TRBD1. The CDR3 is 13 residues long. Germline values: CDR1 SGHTA, CDR2 FQGNSA. V lost 9 bases, J lost 5 bases, and 8 bases stayed unmatched. The CDR3 nucleotides read TGTGCCAGTCAACGAGGACAGGGTGAGACCCAGTACTTC. As protein: CASQRGQGETQYF.

This clone was seen once. The V gene is TRBV5-4, the J gene TRBJ1-1; 7 bases are shared with TRBD1. The CDR3 extends over 16 amino acids. Germline loops: CDR1 SGHNT, CDR2 YYREEE (reference sequence). The ends lost 1 base at V and 0 bases at J; junction bases unmatched: 6. In DNA form, the CDR3 reads TGTGCCAGCAGCTTGTATCAGGGGGGCGTGAACACTGAAGCTTTCTTT. It encodes CASSLYQGGVNTEAFF.

CDR3 nucleotides: TGTGCCAGCAGCTGGGGGCGGGACGAGCAGTACTTC. It specifies CASSWGRDEQYF. This chain connects TRBV28 to TRBJ2-7; D perhaps matches TRBD1 (6 bases). This CDR3 comprises 12 residues. Between the trimmed V and J ends, which lost 6 bases and 5 bases, there was a span of 11 bases. Germline V gene lookup returns CDR1 MDHEN and CDR2 SYDVKM.

The CDR3, as DNA: TGCGCCAGCAGCCCCGACAGAAACTATGGCTACACCTTC. Translating it yields CASSPDRNYGYTF. The V call is TRBV5-1, the J call TRBJ1-2; maybe TRBD1 (5 bases). This CDR3 region has 13 residues. Per germline, CDR1 SGHRS and CDR2 YFSETQ. V was pared by 4 bases and J by 2 bases, with 9 bases between.

The genes are TRBV7-9 and TRBJ2-5; a weak D match, TRBD2 (6 bases). This CDR3 spans 13 amino acids. The V gene's germline CDR1 is SEHNR and CDR2 FQNEAQ (reference sequence). The CDR3 DNA is TGTTCATCTAACCGGGACTACCAAGAGACCCAGTACTTC. Its translation is CSSNRDYQETQYF.